This T cell receptor beta chain appears in the sequencing data of a study of blood T cell repertoires in COVID-19. The overall study: Specimens from acute and convalescent COVID-19 originated in the United States, Italy and Spain. From T cells, B-cell-depleted T cells, or PBMCs came the material, which was cDNA or gDNA.

CDR3 size: 13 residues. Trimming shortened V by 2 bases and J by 2 bases, and 6 bases separated the two germline ends. The germline gives CDR1 LGHDT, CDR2 YNNKEL (reference sequence). Participants were aged roughly 18 to 100 years from approximately 24 US areas. Original handling: It was from reference gene primer amplification that nucleated cell counts were estimated. TCRdb's table, derived via immunoSEQ multiplex PCR, lists solely in-frame clones and lacks some. V, J and clone size were drawn from that table, and D and trimming were deduced from the DNA. The sample lists about 200,000 clones, over 85% seen once, with around 4% in the top ten.

V is TRBV3-1 (or the pseudogene TRBV3-2) and J is TRBJ2-5; D is undetermined. The TCR comes from a woman aged 25 to 39 with acute COVID-19. Material: PBMCs or T cells enriched from blood (not recorded which). This CDR3 is CASSQLLQETQYF. In nucleotides, the CDR3 is TGTGCCAGCAGCCAACTTCTACAAGAGACCCAGTACTTC.